In this sample, the clone carrying this TCR beta chain turned up many times. No antigen is known for it. Unique molecular identifiers were used to barcode this TCRbeta library. TCRdb re-analysed the PCR reads in MiXCR, keeping a single row per CDR3 protein. The table lists around 700,000 distinct CDR3 sequences, roughly 13% of them singletons, with 0.75% to 0.85% in the top ten. These data come from a study of T-cell reconstitution after alpha-beta-depleted transplantation in children. Findings and caveats of the study: Among T cells one year after transplant, newly produced cells accounted for most counts and diversity.

V was cut by 4 bases and J by 4 bases, with 11 bases left in between. Germline CDR1 and CDR2: SGDLS and YYNGEE. The CDR3 is 13 residues long. The chain couples TRBV9 to TRBJ1-1; no firm D call. The sequence derives from a girl aged 2 to 10 with congenital amegakaryocytic thrombocytopenia, due to receive a stem cell transplant. Source: PBMCs, taken before TCRalphabeta/CD19-depleted stem cell transplant. In DNA form, the CDR3 reads TGTGCCAGCAGCCAAGGCTACACCACTGAAGCTTTCTTT. Translating it yields CASSQGYTTEAFF.